A selection of T cell receptor beta chains follows, all from one sample in a study of tumor T cells in aggressive B-cell lymphoma. Sequencing used immunoSEQ multiplex PCR; TCRdb keeps in-frame clones, though not all of them. The sample has about 3,200 clones; approximately 90% are singletons. The source material was tumor tissue. These TCRs come from an adult with diffuse large B cell lymphoma. The CDR3 runs from the conserved cysteine through the conserved F or W.

>TRBV7-9|TRBJ2-7
CASSISGGGEQYF
>TRBV18|TRBJ2-7
CASSPPELFGEQYF
>TRBV5-1|TRBJ2-7
CATSVLEGSEQYF
>TRBV5-4|TRBJ1-2
CASSLGGGNYGYTF
>TRBV6-5|TRBJ2-3
CASSYGTGSTDTQYF
>TRBV28|TRBJ1-1
CASSSVGRAFF
>TRBV6-1|TRBJ1-6
CASTIGQVDGSPLHF
>TRBV4-2|TRBJ2-7
CASSPELAGGREQYF
>TRBV4-2|TRBJ2-1
CASSQDSRDNQFF
>TRBV15|TRBJ2-3
CATSREVGAGDTQYF
>TRBV10-3|TRBJ2-3
CAIALGGASTDTQYF
>TRBV28|TRBJ1-1
CASSFMNTEAFF
>TRBV29-1|TRBJ2-7
CSVATSPWYEQYF
>TRBV27|TRBJ2-1
CASRRTGRNNEQFF
>TRBV5-4|TRBJ2-5
CASSLEGGEETQYF
>TRBV20-1|TRBJ1-1
CSASGRTEAFF
>TRBV18|TRBJ2-1
CASLIDRGRHNEQFF
>TRBV18|TRBJ2-7
CASSPPVAAGEQYF
>TRBV11-2|TRBJ2-3
CASSGGWGGTDTQYF
>TRBV2|TRBJ2-3
CASSETSVSTDTQYF
>TRBV15|TRBJ2-5
CATSRVRLAAQETQYF
>TRBV4-3|TRBJ2-7
CASSHRTSNYEQYF
>TRBV29-1|TRBJ2-3
CSVFSGRATDTQYF
>TRBV7-3|TRBJ2-7
CASSLIGGSYEQYF
>TRBV5-1|TRBJ1-5
CASCNRGTGAPCNQPQHF
>TRBV18|TRBJ2-5
CASSPLGAETQYF
>TRBV2|TRBJ1-5
CASSELLTGNQPQHF
>TRBV6-6|TRBJ2-5
CASSYAGDGETQYF
>TRBV18|TRBJ1-5
CASSPQGNEPQHF
>TRBV20-1|TRBJ1-1
CSASPDTEAFF
>TRBV7-7|TRBJ2-7
CASSPGQGLSYEQYF